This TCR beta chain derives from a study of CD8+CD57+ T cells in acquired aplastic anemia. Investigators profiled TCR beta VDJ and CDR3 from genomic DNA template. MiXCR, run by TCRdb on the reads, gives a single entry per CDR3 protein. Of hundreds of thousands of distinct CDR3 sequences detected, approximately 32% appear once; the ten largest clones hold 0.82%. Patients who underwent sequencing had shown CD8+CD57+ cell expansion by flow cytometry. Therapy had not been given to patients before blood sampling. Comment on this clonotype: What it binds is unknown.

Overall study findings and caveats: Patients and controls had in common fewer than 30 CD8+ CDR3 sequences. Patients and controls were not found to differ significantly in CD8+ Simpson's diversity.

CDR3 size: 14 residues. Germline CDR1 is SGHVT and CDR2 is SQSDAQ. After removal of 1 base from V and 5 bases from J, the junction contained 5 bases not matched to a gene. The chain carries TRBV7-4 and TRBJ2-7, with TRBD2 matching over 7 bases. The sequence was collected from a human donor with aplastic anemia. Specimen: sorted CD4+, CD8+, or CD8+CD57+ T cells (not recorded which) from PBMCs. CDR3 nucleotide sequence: TGTGCCAGCAGCTTAGAGGGAGGGAGCAACGAGCAGTACTTC. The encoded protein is CASSLEGGSNEQYF.